This T cell receptor (beta chain) came from a study of T cell repertoires in cytomegalovirus infection. Study outcomes and limitations: HLA-C-restricted, CMV-specific TCR beta clonotypes were dominant ex vivo.

The sample holds a few counts of this clonotype. The antigen remains unidentified. V shed 6 bases and J shed 5 bases, with 20 bases lying between them. The CDR3 covers 15 residues. Via MiXCR, TCRdb re-called the reads, giving one row per CDR3 protein. Of roughly 920,000 distinct CDR3 sequences detected, around a third appear once; the ten largest clones hold 11% to 15%. This chain connects TRBV12-3 or TRBV12-4 to TRBJ2-7, with D unresolved. This clonotype was obtained from a human donor in good health (CMV status not recorded). Some clones in this sample may be carry-over from other donors' samples. Sequenced here: cultured CD8+ T cells from PBMCs, sampled from culture after CMV antigen stimulation. DNA for the CDR3: TGTGCCAGCAGCTCTGGCGTAGAGTACGTCCACGAGCAGTACGTC. Its protein is CASSSGVEYVHEQYV.